The 29 T cell receptor beta chains in this list originate from one sample, sequenced in a study of T cell responses to AZD1222 COVID-19 vaccine. Profiled with immunoSEQ multiplex PCR; TCRdb holds only in-frame clones, not every one. In the table there are about 150,000 clones, approximately 88% of which are singletons. This sample comprised peripheral blood, obtained on day 0 of AZD1222 vaccination. These receptors were taken from an adult in good health.

The J gene is TRBJ2-1, the V gene TRBV29-1; TRBD1 aligns across 8 bases. The CDR3 contains 14 residues. V was clipped by 3 bases and J by 6 bases; unmatched bases: 7. Germline V gives CDR1 SQVTM, CDR2 ANQGSEA. The chain's CDR3 is CSVEAVDRGNEQFF. The CDR3 DNA is TGCAGCGTTGAGGCTGTAGACAGGGGCAATGAGCAGTTCTTC.

The J gene is TRBJ1-1, the V gene TRBV7-9, with 8 bases matching TRBD1. Per the germline V gene, CDR1 is SEHNR and CDR2 is FQNEAQ (reference sequence). The CDR3 is 15 residues long. Trimming took 6 bases from V and 4 from J; bases not matched to a gene: 10. The CDR3 sequence is CASRPLGQGTTEAFF. The DNA of the CDR3 is TGTGCCAGCAGACCTCTCGGACAGGGAACCACTGAAGCTTTCTTT.

The V gene is TRBV4-2, the J gene TRBJ2-1; D is uncertain. Trimming removed 4 bases at V and 5 bases at J, with 15 bases between. This CDR3 region has 15 residues. Germline CDR1 is LGHNA and CDR2 is YNFKEQ. The DNA of the CDR3 is TGTGCCAGCAGCCCGGGTTCCTACGGTAACAATGAGCAGTTCTTC. Protein product: CASSPGSYGNNEQFF.

V gene TRBV3-1 (or the pseudogene TRBV3-2) combines with J gene TRBJ2-7; possibly TRBD2 for D (5 bases). The V end was cut by 4 bases, the J end by 2 bases, with 9 bases between. This CDR3 has 13 residues. Germline values: CDR1 LGHDT, CDR2 YNNKEL (reference sequence). This chain's CDR3 is CASSPKRTYEQYF. The CDR3 nucleotides read TGTGCCAGCAGCCCGAAGCGGACCTACGAGCAGTACTTC.

The chain joins TRBV9 to TRBJ2-7, with D perhaps matching TRBD1 (5 bases). V was trimmed by 7 bases and J by 3 bases, leaving 20 bases between them. This CDR3 spans 15 amino acids. Germline V gene lookup returns CDR1 SGDLS and CDR2 YYNGEE. The CDR3 region has the DNA TGTGCCAGCGGGGCTGGGGATAGCCGTAACTACGAGCAGTACTTC. Amino acid sequence: CASGAGDSRNYEQYF.

This clone was counted a few times. The J gene is TRBJ2-3, the V gene TRBV24-1, with a weak D call TRBD1 (6 bases). CDR3 size: 15 residues. Germline CDR1 KGHDR, CDR2 SFDVKD. V was trimmed by 0 bases and J by 6 bases, leaving 12 bases between them. The CDR3 DNA is TGTGCCACCAGTGATTTGACGGAAAGGGGGGATACGCAGTATTTT. Translating gives CATSDLTERGDTQYF.

The chain is built from TRBV9 and TRBJ1-2, with a possible D match to TRBD1 (6 bases). Germline loops: CDR1 SGDLS, CDR2 YYNGEE. Trimming took off 0 bases at V and 3 bases at J, with 12 bases between the two ends. The CDR3 has 15 residues. CDR3 bases: TGTGCCAGCAGCGTAGGTACAGGGCAGCACTATGGCTACACCTTC. It encodes CASSVGTGQHYGYTF.

The CDR3 protein is CASRTGGLWETQYF. As DNA, the CDR3 is TGTGCCAGCAGGACAGGGGGCCTCTGGGAGACCCAGTACTTC. J is TRBJ2-5 and V is TRBV6-5, with 10 bases identical to TRBD1. Trimming took 6 bases from V and 5 from J; bases not matched to a gene: 6. Germline V gene data show CDR1 as MNHEY and CDR2 as SVGAGI. CDR3 size: 14 residues.

This chain links TRBV12-5 with TRBJ2-1; a possible D gene is TRBD1 (6 bases). The CDR3 is 13 amino acids. Looked up from germline, CDR1 is LGHNT and CDR2 is FRNRAP. V lost 7 bases and J 9 bases, leaving 16 bases between the germline ends. CDR3 nucleotides: TGTGCTAGTGCCCCGGACAGTTTTACTGAGCAGTTCTTC. Translated, it gives CASAPDSFTEQFF.

The chain joins TRBV24-1 to TRBJ2-3; D tentatively reads TRBD1 or TRBD2 (5 bases each). Germline V gives CDR1 KGHDR, CDR2 SFDVKD. The CDR3 spans 14 residues. Trimming left V 2 bases short and J 2 bases short, with 7 bases between. CDR3 sequence reads: CATSDSGATDTQYF. In DNA, the CDR3 is TGTGCCACCAGTGATTCCGGGGCCACAGATACGCAGTATTTT.

V usage is TRBV19 and J usage is TRBJ1-1; D ambiguous. V was clipped by 5 bases and J by 1 base, with 11 bases between them. The germline gives CDR1 LNHDA, CDR2 SQIVND (reference sequence). There are 14 residues in the CDR3. CDR3 loop: CASSSSQTNTEAFF. Here the CDR3 DNA reads TGTGCCAGTAGTTCTTCACAGACGAACACTGAAGCTTTCTTT. Full variable domain (remainder filled in from reference TRBV19 and TRBJ1-1): DGGITQSPKYLFRKEGQNVTLSCEQNLNHDAMYWYRQDPGQGLRLIYYSQIVNDFQKGDIAEGYSVSREKKESFPLTVTSAQKNPTAFYLCASSSSQTNTEAFFGQGTRLTVV.

V gene TRBV27 combines with J gene TRBJ1-1, with D possibly matching TRBD1 (5 bases). The CDR3 covers 15 residues. Germline values: CDR1 MNHEY, CDR2 SMNVEV (reference sequence). V lost 2 bases and J lost 0, with 10 bases in between. CDR3 coding DNA: TGTGCCAGCAGTTTAACAGGCCCTCTGAACACTGAAGCTTTCTTT. Protein: CASSLTGPLNTEAFF.

This clone was seen a handful of times. This chain uses TRBV23-1 with TRBJ1-6; D gene uncertain. TRBV23-1 is an open reading frame whose function is uncertain. Trimming left V 0 bases short and J 5 bases short, with 5 bases between. There are 14 residues in the CDR3. This CDR3 is CASSQSHHNSPLHF. CDR3 DNA: TGCGCCAGCAGTCAATCGCACCATAATTCACCCCTCCACTTT.

J is TRBJ1-2 and V is TRBV14, with D tentatively TRBD1 (5 bases). Germline CDR1 and CDR2: SGHDN and FVKESK. With 4 bases removed from V and 3 bases from J, the gap between germline ends came to 9 bases. This CDR3 comprises 13 residues. DNA of the CDR3: TGTGCCAGCAGCCGGGGCAGATACTATGGCTACACCTTC. This codes for CASSRGRYYGYTF. Full variable domain (remainder filled in from reference TRBV14 and TRBJ1-2): EAGVTQFPSHSVIEKGQTVTLRCDPISGHDNLYWYRRVMGKEIKFLLHFVKESKQDESGMPNNRFLAERTGGTYSTLKVQPAELEDSGVYFCASSRGRYYGYTFGSGTRLTVV.

This clone was seen a few times. This rearrangement joins TRBV11-3 to TRBJ2-7; 11 nucleotides line up with TRBD2. J was trimmed by 3 bases and V by 5 bases; bases with no gene match: 6. The CDR3 spans 15 residues. Germline V gene sequence: CDR1 SGHNT, CDR2 YENEEA. For the CDR3, the DNA is TGTGCCAGCAGCCCGCGACTAGCGGGGCACTACGAGCAGTACTTC. Translating gives CASSPRLAGHYEQYF.

The chain links TRBV9 to TRBJ2-1; 13 bases align to TRBD2. The CDR3 runs 16 residues. From germline, CDR1 is SGDLS and CDR2 YYNGEE. The ends lost 3 bases at V and 8 bases at J; junction bases unmatched: 8. CDR3 bases: TGTGCCAGCAGCGACCTACTAGCGGGAGGGCCGGATGAGCAGTTCTTC. Translation gives CASSDLLAGGPDEQFF.

This rearrangement joins TRBV2 to TRBJ2-5, with D uncertain. The CDR3 runs 11 residues. The ends were cut back, 8 bases at V and 5 bases at J, with 9 bases in the middle. Per the germline V gene, CDR1 is SNHLY and CDR2 is FYNNEI. The chain's CDR3 is CASRFAETQYF. The CDR3 DNA follows: TGTGCCAGCCGGTTCGCCGAGACCCAGTACTTC.

The CDR3 nucleotides read TGTGCCAGCAGTTACTCGGATGGGCCCCTCTACGAGCAGTACTTC. Amino acids: CASSYSDGPLYEQYF. The rearrangement uses TRBV6-5 and TRBJ2-7; no reliable D call. The CDR3 runs to 15 residues. CDR1 and CDR2 (germline): MNHEY, SVGAGI. Deletions cut 0 bases from V and 3 bases from J, with 12 bases between.

This sequence joins TRBV6-2 or TRBV6-3 and TRBJ2-3; D ambiguous. Germline V lookup: CDR1 MNHEY, CDR2 SVGEGT. The CDR3 consists of 11 residues. Trimming pared 2 bases from V and 6 bases from J, leaving 3 bases between. CDR3 loop: CASSYLDTQYF. The CDR3 region has the DNA TGTGCCAGCAGTTACCTGGATACGCAGTATTTT.

This clone was seen a single time. The chain links TRBV10-3 to TRBJ1-5, with D possibly TRBD1 on 6 matching bases. CDR3 length: 14 residues. The V gene lost 0 bases and the J gene lost 13 bases, with 16 bases spanning the gap. The germline V gene encodes CDR1 ENHRY and CDR2 SYGVKD. CDR3 DNA: TGTGCCATCAGTGAGTCGGGGAATCCGGGGACACAGCATTTT. The encoded protein is CAISESGNPGTQHF.

On this clone: Germline and junction disagree at one end, which may indicate a read error. The chain uses TRBV7-8 and TRBJ2-6; D is possibly TRBD1 (5 bases). Per the germline V gene, CDR1 is SGHVS and CDR2 is FQNEAQ. The CDR3 has 16 amino acids. CDR3 nucleotide sequence: TGTGCCAGCAGCCCCCTAACAGGCTTTAGGGCCAACGTCCTGATTTTC. Translating it yields CASSPLTGFRANVLIF.

This clone was picked up one time. This sequence joins TRBV18 and TRBJ1-1, with 7 bases matching TRBD1. Germline V gives CDR1 KGHSH, CDR2 LQKENI. Trimming took 1 base from V and 2 from J; bases not matched to a gene: 7. This CDR3 has 16 residues. CDR3 protein: CASSPLQGLGNTEAFF. DNA for the CDR3: TGTGCCAGCTCACCACTACAGGGGTTAGGAAACACTGAAGCTTTCTTT. Supplemented by reference TRBV18 and TRBJ1-1, the full variable domain reads NAGVMQNPRHLVRRRGQEARLRCSPMKGHSHVYWYRQLPEEGLKFMVYLQKENIIDESGMPKERFSAEFPKEGPSILRIQQVVRGDSAAYFCASSPLQGLGNTEAFFGQGTRLTVV.

The rearrangement uses TRBV7-8 and TRBJ1-1, with D maybe TRBD1 (5 bases). The CDR3 totals 12 residues. Germline V gene sequence: CDR1 SGHVS, CDR2 FQNEAQ. V lost 6 bases, J lost 7 bases, and 12 bases lay in between. The CDR3 nucleotides read TGTGCCAGCAGTCTAGACAGCGTTGAAGCTTTCTTT. It is translated as CASSLDSVEAFF.

This clone was observed once. The V gene is TRBV5-4, the J gene TRBJ1-2; no clear D. V was shortened by 2 bases and J by 4 bases, with 24 bases between the two germline ends. Germline V gene data show CDR1 as SGHNT and CDR2 as YYREEE (reference sequence). The length of the CDR3 is 18 residues. CDR3 protein: CASSLVGIRAGRGYGYTF. Here the CDR3 DNA reads TGTGCCAGCAGCTTAGTTGGGATAAGGGCCGGACGGGGCTATGGCTACACCTTC.

This chain connects TRBV5-1 to TRBJ2-5, with a possible D match to TRBD1 (5 bases). Deletions cut 0 bases from V and 8 bases from J, with 8 bases between. This CDR3 is 12 amino acids long. From germline, CDR1 is SGHRS and CDR2 YFSETQ. The CDR3: CASSLARETQYF. CDR3 DNA sequence: TGCGCCAGCAGCTTGGCCAGGGAAACCCAGTACTTC.

The chain carries TRBV11-3 and TRBJ2-1; 10 nucleotides align to TRBD2. The V gene end was trimmed by 1 base and the J gene end by 0 bases; junction bases not matched to a gene: 6. In germline, CDR1 is SGHNT, CDR2 YENEEA. CDR3 length: 18 residues. The chain's CDR3 is CASSLVRLAGGSYNEQFF. The CDR3 DNA reads TGTGCCAGCAGCTTAGTCCGGTTAGCGGGAGGCTCCTACAATGAGCAGTTCTTC.

J is TRBJ2-7 and V is TRBV5-6; D is unclear. V was clipped by 3 bases and J by 7 bases, with 11 bases between them. CDR1 and CDR2 from the germline V gene are SGHDT and YYEEEE. The CDR3 extends over 12 amino acids. The CDR3 DNA sequence: TGTGCCAGCAGCTGGTCCAACGGGGAGCAGTACTTC. Translating it yields CASSWSNGEQYF.

The rearrangement uses TRBV5-4 and TRBJ1-3; D is unresolved. This CDR3 spans 14 amino acids. Germline V lookup: CDR1 SGHNT, CDR2 YYREEE (reference sequence). Trimming took off 0 bases at V and 4 bases at J, with 8 bases between the two ends. The CDR3: CASSLGLRGNTIYF. The DNA of the CDR3 is TGTGCCAGCAGCTTGGGTCTTCGGGGAAACACCATATATTTT.

This clone occurred a few times. The rearrangement links TRBV7-4 to TRBJ2-7; either TRBD1 or TRBD2 may supply D (5 bases each). The CDR3 consists of 14 residues. V gave up 5 bases and J gave up 0 bases, with 11 bases separating them. Germline V gene lookup returns CDR1 SGHVT and CDR2 SQSDAQ. The CDR3 region is CASSRTGTSYEQYF. The CDR3 DNA is TGTGCCAGCAGCCGTACCGGGACCTCCTACGAGCAGTACTTC.